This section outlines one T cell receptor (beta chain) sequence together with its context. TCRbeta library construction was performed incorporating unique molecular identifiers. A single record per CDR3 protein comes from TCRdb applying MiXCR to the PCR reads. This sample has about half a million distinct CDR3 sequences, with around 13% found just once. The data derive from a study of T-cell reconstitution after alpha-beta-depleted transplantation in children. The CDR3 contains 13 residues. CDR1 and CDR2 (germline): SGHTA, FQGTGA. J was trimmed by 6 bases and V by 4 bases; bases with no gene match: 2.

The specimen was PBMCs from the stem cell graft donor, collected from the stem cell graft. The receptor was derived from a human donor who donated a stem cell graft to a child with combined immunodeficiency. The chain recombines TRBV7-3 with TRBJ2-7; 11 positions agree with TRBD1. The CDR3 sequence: CASSWGTGGEQYF. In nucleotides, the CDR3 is TGTGCCAGCAGCTGGGGGACAGGGGGCGAGCAGTACTTC.